This TCR beta chain was identified in a study of cytomegalovirus exposure and HLA in healthy donors. Points from the study as a whole: Several of the most significant clusters were apparently associated with common viral pathogens in a later analysis. Data from an earlier analysis indicated that most TCR beta V segments were productive either about 87% or about 30% of the time. For cytomegalovirus status, the classifier reportedly gave diagnoses with high specificity and sensitivity.

Comment on this clone: Its antigen is unknown.

The CDR3 extends over 13 amino acids. From germline, CDR1 is LNHNV and CDR2 YYDKDF (reference sequence). V trimming: 3 bases; J trimming: 4 bases; junction bases outside the gene matches: 0. The PCR employed 60 Vbeta primers together with 13 Jbeta primers. Assay: immunoSEQ multiplex PCR; the TCRdb copy retains only in-frame clones and omits some. The data show about 180,000 clones, with 65% to 80% seen just once and approximately 3.4% held by the top ten. The chain recombines TRBV15 with TRBJ2-5; 9 bases map to TRBD2. Sequencing input: PBMCs. The TCR was taken from a woman aged 45 to 65 in good health and CMV-seropositive. CDR3 residues: CATSRRGGETQYF. The CDR3 region has the DNA TGTGCCACCAGCAGGCGGGGGGGAGAGACCCAGTACTTC.